A selection of T cell receptor beta chains follows, all from one sample in a study of siplizumab effects on memory and regulatory T cells. Clones were sequenced by immunoSEQ multiplex PCR, and TCRdb holds only the in-frame ones, with some missing. The sample contains about 85,000 clones, just under 95% of which appear only once. The sequencing input was CD8+ T cells sorted from blood. The source of these receptors is a human donor in good health. Both conserved end residues are part of each CDR3. D genes are given only for firm matches. A clone size is listed for some rows: how often the clone was seen (once, few, many), or a class if it is expanded.

d_call	v_call	cdr3_length	j_call	clone_size	cdr3_nt	cdr3_aa
-	TRBV27	14	TRBJ2-2	-	TGTGCCAGCAGCACGATAGTAGGGGTCGGGGAGCTGTTTTTT	CASSTIVGVGELFF
TRBD2	TRBV7-2	14	TRBJ2-7	-	TGTGCCAGCAGCTCTCTAGCGGGAGACTACGAGCAGTACTTC	CASSSLAGDYEQYF
TRBD2	TRBV19	17	TRBJ2-1	-	TGTGCCAGTAGTATAGCCCGACTAGCGGGAGTCTACAATGAGCAGTTCTTC	CASSIARLAGVYNEQFF
TRBD2	TRBV9	15	TRBJ2-1	-	TGTGCCAGCAGCGTACGGACTAGCGGTGGGGGTGAGCAGTTCTTC	CASSVRTSGGGEQFF
TRBD2	TRBV6-1	16	TRBJ2-3	-	TGTGCCAGCAGTGGGACTAGCGGGGTTAGCACAGATACGCAGTATTTT	CASSGTSGVSTDTQYF
TRBD1	TRBV7-6	16	TRBJ2-5	-	TGTGCCAGCAGCCCCGGAGACGACAGGGAGCGGGAGACCCAGTACTTC	CASSPGDDRERETQYF
TRBD2	TRBV7-4	17	TRBJ2-4	-	TGTGCCAGCAGCCCGGAGGAGGGAGGGGAAGCCAAAAACATTCAGTACTTC	CASSPEEGGEAKNIQYF
TRBD1	TRBV30	14	TRBJ2-7	-	TGTGCCTGGCTGGCAGGGACAGGGGTTAACGAGCAGTACTTC	CAWLAGTGVNEQYF
TRBD2	TRBV2	20	TRBJ2-3	-	TGTGCCAGCAGTGTCGCGGAAAGTAGGGCTAGCGGGGGGGTCACAGATACGCAGTATTTT	CASSVAESRASGGVTDTQYF
-	TRBV27	14	TRBJ2-7	-	TGTGCCAGCAGTAGTCCAGGGTTGGTACGGGAGCAGTACTTC	CASSSPGLVREQYF
-	TRBV9	11	TRBJ1-2	-	TGTGCCAGCAGCGGGACATCTGGCTACACCTTC	CASSGTSGYTF
-	TRBV4-1	13	TRBJ2-7	-	TGCGCCAGCAGCCAAGATTCCTTATCCGAGCAGTACTTC	CASSQDSLSEQYF
TRBD2	TRBV28	15	TRBJ2-3	once	TGTGCCAGCGGAGAGCGGGAGTGGGGCACAGATACGCAGTATTTT	CASGEREWGTDTQYF
-	TRBV5-1	14	TRBJ2-7	once	TGCGCCAGCAGCTTGAGGGCGGTCGGTTACGAGCAGTACTTC	CASSLRAVGYEQYF
TRBD2	TRBV28	15	TRBJ2-1	-	TGTGCCAGCAGTTTAATTAGTCTAGCGGACAATGAGCAGTTCTTC	CASSLISLADNEQFF
-	TRBV5-8	13	TRBJ1-1	once	TGTGCCAGCAGCAACCGGGCGAACACTGAAGCTTTCTTT	CASSNRANTEAFF
-	TRBV6-6	13	TRBJ2-1	-	TGTGCCAGCAGCCCGACAAATTACAATGAGCAGTTCTTC	CASSPTNYNEQFF
-	TRBV29-1	12	TRBJ1-2	-	TGCAGCGTTGAAGGGACAGACTATGGCTACACCTTC	CSVEGTDYGYTF
-	TRBV28	14	TRBJ2-5	-	TGTGCCAGCAGTTCGCCTAGCGCCAAAGACACCCAGTACTTC	CASSSPSAKDTQYF
TRBD1	TRBV7-6	14	TRBJ2-3	-	TGTGCCAGCAGCTCCGGGACAGGGACAGATACGCAGTATTTT	CASSSGTGTDTQYF
TRBD1	TRBV5-1	12	TRBJ2-7	-	TGCGCCAGCGGGACAGGGCAATACGAGCAGTACTTC	CASGTGQYEQYF
-	TRBV5-4	14	TRBJ2-5	-	TGTGCCAGCAGCTTGTGGGGGCACAGAGAGACCCAGTACTTC	CASSLWGHRETQYF
TRBD1	TRBV7-3	16	TRBJ1-1	-	TGTGCCAGCAGCTTAACTGGGACAGGGGGATACACTGAAGCTTTCTTT	CASSLTGTGGYTEAFF
-	TRBV2	15	TRBJ2-3	-	TGTGCCAGCAGTGAAGCGGGAGGGGGGGCAGATACGCAGTATTTT	CASSEAGGGADTQYF
TRBD1	TRBV2	14	TRBJ2-3	-	TGTGCCACCGACAGGGGAACTAGCACAGATACGCAGTATTTT	CATDRGTSTDTQYF
-	TRBV7-2	11	TRBJ2-5	once	TGTGCCAGCAGCTTAGGGGGGACCCAGTACTTC	CASSLGGTQYF
-	TRBV19	15	TRBJ2-3	once	TGTGCCAGTAGTATTGACAGGGAGGGGGCAGATACGCAGTATTTT	CASSIDREGADTQYF
-	TRBV11-2	16	TRBJ2-2	-	TGTGCCAGCACTCTGCGCACGGACCTGGACGTCGGGGAGCTGTTTTTT	CASTLRTDLDVGELFF
TRBD2	TRBV29-1	16	TRBJ2-1	once	TGCAGCGTACTAGGAGCTACTAGCGGGGATTACAATGAGCAGTTCTTC	CSVLGATSGDYNEQFF
-	TRBV10-3	16	TRBJ2-7	-	TGTGCCATCAGTGAGTCAAGACTGCTGAGCTCCTACGAGCAGTACTTC	CAISESRLLSSYEQYF